A selection of T cell receptor beta chains follows, all from one sample in a study of glioma-infiltrating T cells after dendritic cell vaccination. Assay: immunoSEQ multiplex PCR; the TCRdb copy retains only in-frame clones and omits some. Here the sample spans around 97,000 clones, 75% to 85% being singletons. Sequenced material: blood, taken before dendritic cell vaccination. These receptors were taken from a human donor with glioblastoma. CDR3s include the opening cysteine and the closing phenylalanine or tryptophan. Fields, in order: D gene, J gene, clone size, V gene, CDR3 DNA, CDR3 protein. The D gene is left open where the match is weak. Size values are once, few and many counts, or a class for expanded clones, and some rows have none.

D gene: .; J gene: TRBJ2-5; clone size: .; V gene: TRBV7-2; CDR3 DNA: TGTGCCAGCAGCTTGAGGCGTGGTATCGAGACCCAGTACTTC; CDR3 protein: CASSLRRGIETQYF
D gene: .; J gene: TRBJ2-5; clone size: .; V gene: TRBV29-1; CDR3 DNA: TGCAGCGCCACCGACACAGGGTTTGGCGAGACCCAGTACTTC; CDR3 protein: CSATDTGFGETQYF
D gene: .; J gene: TRBJ1-1; clone size: .; V gene: TRBV19; CDR3 DNA: TGTGCCAGTAGCTTCGGATGGGCAAACACTGAAGCTTTCTTT; CDR3 protein: CASSFGWANTEAFF
D gene: .; J gene: TRBJ2-5; clone size: .; V gene: TRBV6-5; CDR3 DNA: TGTGCCAGCAAAATTGGCGGTGACCAAGAGACCCAGTACTTC; CDR3 protein: CASKIGGDQETQYF
D gene: .; J gene: TRBJ1-6; clone size: .; V gene: TRBV6-5; CDR3 DNA: TGTGCCAGCAGCCTTCCAGGGGACAATTCACCCCTCCACTTT; CDR3 protein: CASSLPGDNSPLHF
D gene: .; J gene: TRBJ1-2; clone size: .; V gene: TRBV19; CDR3 DNA: TGTGCCACCCGACCCGCAGGGGTGGACTATGGCTACACCTTC; CDR3 protein: CATRPAGVDYGYTF
D gene: .; J gene: TRBJ2-1; clone size: .; V gene: TRBV2; CDR3 DNA: TGTGCCAGCAGCCGAACGGGATCCAATGAGCAGTTCTTC; CDR3 protein: CASSRTGSNEQFF
D gene: .; J gene: TRBJ2-5; clone size: .; V gene: TRBV6-6; CDR3 DNA: TGTGCCAGCAGTTCTCCAGGCCAAGAGACCCAGTACTTC; CDR3 protein: CASSSPGQETQYF
D gene: .; J gene: TRBJ2-2; clone size: .; V gene: TRBV19; CDR3 DNA: TGTGCCAGTAGTTTCAGGGAGGCCGGGGAGCTGTTTTTT; CDR3 protein: CASSFREAGELFF
D gene: .; J gene: TRBJ2-1; clone size: .; V gene: TRBV11-1; CDR3 DNA: TGTGCCAGCAGCTTAGTTGCGGGGGCATACAATGAGCAGTTCTTC; CDR3 protein: CASSLVAGAYNEQFF
D gene: TRBD2; J gene: TRBJ2-1; clone size: .; V gene: TRBV2; CDR3 DNA: TGTGCCAGCTATATTAGCGGGGGCCGGGATGAGCAGTTCTTC; CDR3 protein: CASYISGGRDEQFF
D gene: .; J gene: TRBJ2-4; clone size: .; V gene: TRBV7-2; CDR3 DNA: TGTGCCAGCAGCTACCAGGGGCGGCTCGGGAACATTCAGTACTTC; CDR3 protein: CASSYQGRLGNIQYF
D gene: .; J gene: TRBJ1-4; clone size: .; V gene: TRBV2; CDR3 DNA: TGTGCCAGCACCTACCGGGTTCGAAATGAAAAACTGTTTTTT; CDR3 protein: CASTYRVRNEKLFF
D gene: .; J gene: TRBJ2-3; clone size: .; V gene: TRBV9; CDR3 DNA: TGTGCCAGCAGAGCCGAGGCAGATACGCAGTATTTT; CDR3 protein: CASRAEADTQYF
D gene: TRBD1; J gene: TRBJ1-3; clone size: medium-sized; V gene: TRBV25-1; CDR3 DNA: TGTGCCAGCAGTGAAGGGGACAGCAGAAACACCATATATTTT; CDR3 protein: CASSEGDSRNTIYF
D gene: TRBD2; J gene: TRBJ2-3; clone size: .; V gene: TRBV2; CDR3 DNA: TGTGCCAGCACTTTGACTAGCGGGGGGGCCGGCACGCAGTATTTT; CDR3 protein: CASTLTSGGAGTQYF
D gene: .; J gene: TRBJ1-3; clone size: few; V gene: TRBV4-1; CDR3 DNA: TGCGCCAGCAGCCAAGGGCGACAAAACTCTGGAAACACCATATATTTT; CDR3 protein: CASSQGRQNSGNTIYF
D gene: .; J gene: TRBJ2-1; clone size: few; V gene: TRBV7-3; CDR3 DNA: TGTGCCAGCAGCTTACTAGCCGGGGCCTACAATGAGCAGTTCTTC; CDR3 protein: CASSLLAGAYNEQFF
D gene: .; J gene: TRBJ2-2; clone size: once; V gene: TRBV5-1; CDR3 DNA: TGCGCCAGCAGCCCTCCCAACACGAACACCGGGGAGCTGTTTTTT; CDR3 protein: CASSPPNTNTGELFF
D gene: .; J gene: TRBJ2-4; clone size: once; V gene: TRBV5-4; CDR3 DNA: TGTGCCAGCAGCTTGTCAGGGGAATTAGCCAAAAACATTCAGTACTTC; CDR3 protein: CASSLSGELAKNIQYF
D gene: .; J gene: TRBJ2-5; clone size: .; V gene: TRBV29-1; CDR3 DNA: TGCAGCGTTGAAGAGGTGGATCGGGGTAGCGAGACCCAGTACTTC; CDR3 protein: CSVEEVDRGSETQYF
D gene: .; J gene: TRBJ2-7; clone size: .; V gene: TRBV4-1; CDR3 DNA: TGCGCCAGCAGCCAACCCGTCGGGATCGAGCAGTACTTC; CDR3 protein: CASSQPVGIEQYF
D gene: .; J gene: TRBJ2-3; clone size: .; V gene: TRBV27; CDR3 DNA: TGTGCCAGCACTAAAATTGGGGGCAGCACAGATACGCAGTATTTT; CDR3 protein: CASTKIGGSTDTQYF